This T cell receptor beta chain was retrieved from a study of blood T cell repertoires in COVID-19. Study-wide background: Donors in the United States, Italy and Spain gave samples during acute or convalescent COVID-19. PBMCs, B-cell-depleted T cells, or T cells were the source of the cDNA or gDNA that made up the material.

Per the original methods: Reference gene primers were amplified, and this amplification served to estimate nucleated cell counts. Data came from immunoSEQ multiplex PCR; TCRdb stores just in-frame clones and leaves some out. V and J calls and clone size are those listed in that table; D and trimming were worked out from the DNA. The table has some 220,000 clones, approximately 80% seen once. Looked up from germline, CDR1 is LNHDA and CDR2 is SQIVND (reference sequence). There are 20 residues in the CDR3. The V segment lost 5 bases and the J segment 1 base; nucleotides outside the gene matches: 20. The sequencing sample was made of peripheral blood. This TCR came from a human donor in a cohort sampled during active COVID-19. The V gene is TRBV19, the J gene TRBJ2-1; 7 bases fit TRBD2. CDR3 sequence: CASSHRAPSGTSASYNEQFF. The CDR3 bases are TGTGCCAGTAGTCACCGGGCCCCAAGCGGGACTTCAGCTTCCTACAATGAGCAGTTCTTC.